This is a list of T cell receptor beta chains from one sample in a study of identical twins. TCRdb passed the 5' RACE reads through MiXCR, listing each CDR3 protein once. The table has 200,000 to 250,000 distinct CDR3 sequences, more than 6.5% seen once. These data were likewise used in another study, on yellow fever vaccine responses in identical twins.

Material for sequencing was memory (CD45RO+) T cells sorted from blood. The receptors were gathered from a woman aged 18 to 35 in good health. The CDR3 runs from the conserved cysteine through the conserved F or W. The D gene is left open where the match is weak. Where a row states a size, it is once, few, many or the class of an expanded clone; other rows omit it.

CDR3aa | CDR3nt | v_gene | d_gene | abundance | j_gene
CASSERTGKHTEAFF | TGCGCCAGCAGTGAGAGGACAGGGAAGCACACTGAAGCTTTCTTT | TRBV10-1 | TRBD1 | few | TRBJ1-1
CASSLKPSGGSNTGELFF | TGTGCCAGCAGCTTAAAACCTAGCGGGGGGTCGAACACCGGGGAGCTGTTTTTT | TRBV7-3 | TRBD2 | few | TRBJ2-2
CASSLNRGSNEQYF | TGTGCCAGCAGTCTCAACAGGGGTTCGAACGAGCAGTACTTC | TRBV2 | TRBD1 | many | TRBJ2-7
CATTAGATGELFF | TGTGCCACCACGGCAGGGGCTACCGGGGAGCTGTTTTTT | TRBV24-1 | NA | many | TRBJ2-2
CASSLREGSNYGYTF | TGTGCCAGCAGTTTAAGGGAGGGGTCTAACTATGGCTACACCTTC | TRBV27 | NA | NA | TRBJ1-2
CASSELFPETQYF | TGTGCCAGCAGTGAATTATTCCCGGAGACCCAGTACTTC | TRBV25-1 | NA | few | TRBJ2-5
CASSLWGTGDTQYF | TGTGCCAGCAGCCTTTGGGGGACGGGAGATACGCAGTATTTT | TRBV9 | NA | many | TRBJ2-3
CASRPTGLAGGYEQYF | TGTGCCAGCAGACCTACCGGACTAGCGGGTGGATACGAGCAGTACTTC | TRBV6-2/TRBV6-3 | TRBD2 | many | TRBJ2-7
CSGRTGTGGSYEQYF | TGCAGCGGACGTACCGGGACAGGGGGCTCCTACGAGCAGTACTTC | TRBV29-1 | TRBD1 | many | TRBJ2-7
CASSFGQGRNQPQHF | TGTGCCAGCAGTTTTGGACAGGGGAGAAATCAGCCCCAGCATTTT | TRBV27 | TRBD1 | few | TRBJ1-5
CASKFEGRSYNEQFF | TGTGCCAGCAAATTCGAGGGAAGGTCCTACAATGAGCAGTTCTTC | TRBV6-1 | NA | many | TRBJ2-1
CASSNPPGLAGYEQYF | TGTGCCAGCAGTAATCCCCCGGGACTAGCGGGCTACGAGCAGTACTTC | TRBV6-1 | TRBD2 | many | TRBJ2-7
CASSRQGGSSGNTIYF | TGTGCCAGCAGTCGACAGGGTGGAAGCTCTGGAAACACCATATATTTT | TRBV12-3/TRBV12-4 | TRBD1 | many | TRBJ1-3
CASSLILLNGYTF | TGTGCCAGCAGTTTAATTCTCCTCAATGGCTACACCTTC | TRBV12-3/TRBV12-4 | NA | many | TRBJ1-2
CASSIGDRDTQYF | TGTGCCAGCAGCATTGGGGACAGAGATACGCAGTATTTT | TRBV5-6 | TRBD1 | few | TRBJ2-3
CASSLGQRGRDTQYF | TGTGCCAGCAGCTTAGGCCAGCGGGGTAGGGATACGCAGTATTTT | TRBV7-3 | TRBD2 | few | TRBJ2-3